The 4 T cell receptor beta chains below all came from one sample that was sequenced in a study of CD8 T cells in ankylosing spondylitis. Study-wide results and caveats: A TCR beta motif made of about 8 highly homologous variants seemed typical of ankylosing spondylitis blood.

Antigens of these TCRs are unknown. Via MiXCR, TCRdb re-called the 5' RACE reads, giving one row per CDR3 protein. Of fewer than 550,000 distinct CDR3 sequences listed, roughly 5% were seen once; the top ten hold under 4.5%. Sample: blood, either unsorted or a sorted T cell fraction (not recorded which). These receptors were taken from a male donor with ankylosing spondylitis.

This clonotype was counted at least ten times. This sequence joins TRBV20-1 and TRBJ2-7; 7 positions agree with TRBD1. Losses at the gene ends were 1 base for V and 4 bases for J; bases not matched to a gene: 7. Germline V gives CDR1 DFQATT, CDR2 SNEGSKA (reference sequence). The CDR3 is 14 residues long. For the CDR3, the DNA is TGCAGTGCTAGAGTCCCCTACAGGGGTTACGAGCAGTACTTC. Translating it yields CSARVPYRGYEQYF.

This clonotype was detected many times. V usage is TRBV11-1 and J usage is TRBJ2-1; TRBD2 matches 11 bases. The trim removed 2 bases at V and 0 bases at J, leaving 15 bases unmatched. From germline, CDR1 is SGHAT and CDR2 FQDESV (reference sequence). This CDR3 has 21 amino acids. As DNA, the CDR3 is TGTGCCAGCAGCTTAAGGTCGGGTCCGGCTAGCGGGGGGAGCTCCTACAATGAGCAGTTCTTC. Its translation is CASSLRSGPASGGSSYNEQFF.

This sequence joins TRBV10-3 and TRBJ2-7, with D maybe TRBD1 (5 bases). V was clipped by 4 bases and J by 3 bases, with 13 bases between them. Germline CDR1 ENHRY, CDR2 SYGVKD. CDR3 length: 14 amino acids. As DNA, the CDR3 is TGTGCCATCAGTGTGGGGCATGCTAACTACGAGCAGTACTTC. Amino acid sequence: CAISVGHANYEQYF.

This clonotype was picked up many times. V usage is TRBV5-6 and J usage is TRBJ1-5, with D perhaps TRBD1 (5 bases). Germline values: CDR1 SGHDT, CDR2 YYEEEE. The CDR3 spans 16 residues. Trimming removed 0 bases at V and 1 base at J, with 11 bases between. CDR3 nucleotide sequence: TGTGCCAGCAGCTTGGTGGGGGAAAAAAGCAATCAGCCCCAGCATTTT. Its translation is CASSLVGEKSNQPQHF.